The clone carrying this TCR beta chain has more than one count but fewer than ten. Looked up from germline, CDR1 is SQVTM and CDR2 is ANQGSEA. The CDR3 totals 14 residues. V was pared by 3 bases and J by 1 base, with 11 bases between. Stated time point: pre-treatment sample, taken before nivolumab and TIL therapy. The libraries were made with immunoSEQ v3. Survey-level samples got 2 million or so read pairs; deep-level samples got about 5-6.5 million. Some clones are missing from TCRdb's copy, which holds only in-frame ones; the method was immunoSEQ multiplex PCR. The top ten clones hold about 5% of a sample with 40,000 to 60,000 clones, around 79% of them seen once. The sample comes from a study of TIL therapy for anti-PD-1-resistant metastatic lung cancer.

The origin of this receptor is a woman aged 30 to 85 with non-small cell lung cancer. The starting material was blood, obtained at baseline. The genes are TRBV29-1 and TRBJ2-3; unclear D gene. The chain's CDR3 is CSVDSSLGTDTQYF. DNA of the CDR3: TGCAGCGTTGACTCCTCCCTTGGCACAGATACGCAGTATTTT.